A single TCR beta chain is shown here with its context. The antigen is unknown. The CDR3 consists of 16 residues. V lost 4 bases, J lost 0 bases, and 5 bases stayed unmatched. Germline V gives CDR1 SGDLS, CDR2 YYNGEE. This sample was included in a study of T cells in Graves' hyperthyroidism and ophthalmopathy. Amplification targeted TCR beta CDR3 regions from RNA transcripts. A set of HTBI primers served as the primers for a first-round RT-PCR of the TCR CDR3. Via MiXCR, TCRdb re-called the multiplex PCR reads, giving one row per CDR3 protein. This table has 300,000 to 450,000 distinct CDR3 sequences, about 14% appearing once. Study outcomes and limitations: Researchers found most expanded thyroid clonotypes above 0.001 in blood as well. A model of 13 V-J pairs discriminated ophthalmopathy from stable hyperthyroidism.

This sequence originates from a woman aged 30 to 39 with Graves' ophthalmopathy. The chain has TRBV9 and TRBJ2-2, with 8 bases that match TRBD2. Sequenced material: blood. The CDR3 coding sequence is TGTGCCAGCAGCACGGATAGCGGGGCGAACACCGGGGAGCTGTTTTTT. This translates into CASSTDSGANTGELFF.